The 15 T cell receptor beta chains below all came from one sample that was sequenced in a study of cytomegalovirus exposure and HLA in healthy donors. Here immunoSEQ multiplex PCR was the method, and the copy in TCRdb shows in-frame clones only, minus some. Seen here are about 240,000 clones, 70% to 90% observed once, and the top ten hold 1% to 1.5%. Sequencing input: PBMCs. The receptors derive from a young woman in good health and CMV-seropositive.

The chain uses TRBV4-1 and TRBJ2-5; tentatively, D is TRBD2 (5 bases). This CDR3 has 17 amino acids. V lost 1 base to trimming and J lost 5 bases, with 20 bases between them. Germline V CDR1 and CDR2: MGHRA, YSYEKL. CDR3 protein: CASSQASLGLDPETQYF. DNA for the CDR3: TGCGCCAGCAGCCAAGCGAGTTTAGGACTTGATCCGGAGACCCAGTACTTC.

The chain joins TRBV7-3 to TRBJ2-1; 8 positions agree with TRBD1. Trimming at V came to 5 bases and at J to 3 bases, leaving 3 bases not matched to a gene. This CDR3 has 14 amino acids. The V gene's germline CDR1 is SGHTA and CDR2 FQGTGA. The CDR3 here is CASSPGGGYNEQFF. The CDR3 nucleotides are TGTGCCAGCAGCCCAGGGGGCGGCTACAATGAGCAGTTCTTC.

The rearrangement uses TRBV10-3 and TRBJ1-5; weak D call: TRBD1 (6 bases). Trimming pared 3 bases from V and 4 bases from J, leaving 10 bases between. This CDR3 has 14 residues. Germline CDR1 and CDR2: ENHRY and SYGVKD. CDR3 nucleotides: TGTGCCATCAGTGATTTGGGGGCTAATCAGCCCCAGCATTTT. It is translated as CAISDLGANQPQHF.

J is TRBJ1-5 and V is TRBV5-1; D is possibly TRBD1 (5 bases). This CDR3 has 14 residues. Deletions cut 4 bases from V and 3 bases from J, with 11 bases between. Germline V lookup: CDR1 SGHRS, CDR2 YFSETQ. CDR3 nucleotides: TGCGCCAGCAGCCTAGACAGTTACAATCAGCCCCAGCATTTT. Protein: CASSLDSYNQPQHF.

The J gene is TRBJ2-7, the V gene TRBV21-1; the DNA was not used to check the table's D call, TRBD1. TRBV21-1 is flagged as a pseudogene. This CDR3 is 18 amino acids long. CDR3 sequence (DNA): TGTGCCAGCAGCAATTTCCTCCGCCGGGACAGTCACTCCTACGAGCAGTACTTC. The encoded protein is CASSNFLRRDSHSYEQYF.

The J gene is TRBJ2-3, the V gene TRBV28; 7 bases are shared with TRBD2. Per germline, CDR1 MDHEN and CDR2 SYDVKM. The CDR3 is 21 amino acids. V was pared by 5 bases and J by 4 bases, with 27 bases of the junction left unmatched. DNA for the CDR3: TGTGCCAGCAGTAAAAATTTGGGGGGGAGAGGATGGCGGGAGAATCCAGATACGCAGTATTTT. This gives the protein CASSKNLGGRGWRENPDTQYF.

V gene TRBV10-3 combines with J gene TRBJ1-4; no firm D call. Trimming took off 0 bases at V and 0 bases at J, with 8 bases between the two ends. Germline V gene sequence: CDR1 ENHRY, CDR2 SYGVKD. There are 16 residues in the CDR3. The CDR3 nucleotides read TGTGCCATCAGTGAGTCCGGTCCCGCAACTAATGAAAAACTGTTTTTT. It codes for CAISESGPATNEKLFF.

V gene TRBV2 combines with J gene TRBJ1-1; tentatively, D is TRBD1 (6 bases). Per the germline V gene, CDR1 is SNHLY and CDR2 is FYNNEI. The CDR3 consists of 12 residues. The ends were cut back, 9 bases at V and 5 bases at J, with 13 bases in the middle. CDR3 loop: CASEGGDTEAFF. The CDR3, as DNA: TGTGCCAGTGAGGGGGGGGATACTGAAGCTTTCTTT.

V gene TRBV6-1 combines with J gene TRBJ1-1; D is perhaps TRBD1 (5 bases). Germline V gene lookup returns CDR1 MNHNS and CDR2 SASEGT. With 3 bases removed from V and 5 bases from J, the gap between germline ends came to 10 bases. The CDR3 length is 13 residues. CDR3 residues: CASSDGAWTEAFF. The CDR3 DNA reads as TGTGCCAGCAGTGATGGGGCATGGACTGAAGCTTTCTTT.

The V call is TRBV29-1, the J call TRBJ2-7; 13 bases are a match to TRBD2. Germline V gives CDR1 SQVTM, CDR2 ANQGSEA. The CDR3 length is 16 residues. V was clipped by 0 bases and J by 6 bases; unmatched bases: 8. In DNA, the CDR3 is TGCAGCGTTGAAGAGCCAGGACTAGCGGGAGTAGGCGAGCAGTACTTC. Protein: CSVEEPGLAGVGEQYF.

The genes are TRBV28 and TRBJ2-3; 11 bases are shared with TRBD2. This CDR3 contains 16 residues. V lost 6 bases, J lost 6 bases, and 11 bases stayed unmatched. Germline V gene lookup returns CDR1 MDHEN and CDR2 SYDVKM. This CDR3 reads CASRPPSGRFGDTQYF. The DNA of the CDR3 is TGTGCCAGCAGGCCCCCTAGCGGGAGGTTCGGGGATACGCAGTATTTT.

The chain has TRBV7-3 and TRBJ2-1, with 11 bases fitting TRBD2. The V and J ends lost 4 bases and 11 bases, in that order; junction bases with no gene match: 1. The germline V gene has CDR1 SGHTA and CDR2 FQGTGA. The CDR3 has 12 residues. This chain's CDR3 is CASSSTSGKQFF. As DNA, the CDR3 is TGTGCCAGCAGCTCGACTAGCGGGAAGCAGTTCTTC.

The genes are TRBV21-1 and TRBJ2-1; the D segment call TRBD2 is taken from the table without a DNA check. TRBV21-1 is annotated as a pseudogene. The CDR3 sequence is 16 residues long. CDR3 amino acids: CASSKVSRGGYNEQFF. The CDR3 DNA reads TGTGCCAGCAGCAAAGTATCTCGGGGGGGCTACAATGAGCAGTTCTTC.

The chain uses TRBV5-6 and TRBJ2-7; 12 nucleotides match TRBD2. The germline CDR1 and CDR2 sequences are SGHDT and YYEEEE. The CDR3 is 16 residues long. The J segment lost 4 bases and the V segment lost 2 bases, leaving 7 bases of the junction unmatched. CDR3 protein: CASSLGTSGRIYEQYF. In DNA form, the CDR3 reads TGTGCCAGCAGCTTAGGAACTAGCGGGAGGATATACGAGCAGTACTTC.

This chain uses TRBV7-9 with TRBJ2-7, with 13 bases identical to TRBD2. The germline V gene encodes CDR1 SEHNR and CDR2 FQNEAQ (reference sequence). This CDR3 has 16 amino acids. Losses at the gene ends were 4 bases for V and 4 bases for J; bases not matched to a gene: 7. The CDR3 reads CASSSRTSGSTYEQYF. In nucleotides, the CDR3 is TGTGCCAGCAGCTCGCGGACTAGCGGGAGTACATACGAGCAGTACTTC.